The next 13 T cell receptor beta chains were all read from a single sample in a study of shared clonotypes between healthy human individuals. Assay: immunoSEQ multiplex PCR; the TCRdb copy retains only in-frame clones and omits some. Of 1,100,000 or so clones listed, 75% to 80% are singletons. Input material: memory CD4+ T cells from PBMCs. Subset denoted: CD45RA-negative fraction. These receptors came from a man younger than 30 in good health. Some clones in this sample may be carry-over from other donors' samples.

This clone was recorded a few times. J is TRBJ2-7 and V is TRBV19; no clear D. The germline V and J ends were trimmed by 6 bases and 4 bases, with 16 bases remaining between them. This CDR3 spans 14 amino acids. Germline CDR1 LNHDA, CDR2 SQIVND (reference sequence). For the CDR3, the DNA is TGTGCCAGTAGAGAGGACGGACGAGAATACGAGCAGTACTTC. Its translation: CASREDGREYEQYF. The full variable domain, with the rest looked up from reference TRBV19 and TRBJ2-7, is DGGITQSPKYLFRKEGQNVTLSCEQNLNHDAMYWYRQDPGQGLRLIYYSQIVNDFQKGDIAEGYSVSREKKESFPLTVTSAQKNPTAFYLCASREDGREYEQYFGPGTRLTVT.

This clone was counted a single time. The chain carries TRBV5-1 and TRBJ2-1; 11 bases fit TRBD2. CDR3 size: 16 residues. In germline, CDR1 is SGHRS, CDR2 YFSETQ. V dropped 0 bases and J dropped 5; count of bases not matched to a gene: 4. The CDR3 region has the DNA TGCGCCAGCAGCTTGGAGGTACTAGCGGGGGACAATGAGCAGTTCTTC. Protein: CASSLEVLAGDNEQFF.

V is TRBV7-8 and J is TRBJ1-2, with D hard to call. The germline V gene has CDR1 SGHVS and CDR2 FQNEAQ. The CDR3 totals 14 residues. Trimming took off 1 base at V and 11 bases at J, with 17 bases between the two ends. CDR3 bases: TGTGCCAGCAGCTTAGGAGCTGGCGTAGGACCTTACACCTTC. Protein product: CASSLGAGVGPYTF.

The rearrangement links TRBV4-1 to TRBJ1-4; 7 bases map to TRBD1. The V segment lost 4 bases and the J segment 8 bases; nucleotides outside the gene matches: 4. In germline, CDR1 is MGHRA, CDR2 YSYEKL. The CDR3 covers 13 residues. CDR3 bases: TGCGCCAGCAGCCGCGACAGGGCCGAAAAACTGTTTTTT. It is translated as CASSRDRAEKLFF.

This clone showed up just a few times. This chain connects TRBV12-5 to TRBJ2-7; D is unclear. CDR3 length equals 16 residues. Between the trimmed V and J ends, which lost 1 base and 3 bases, there was a span of 16 bases. The germline V gene has CDR1 LGHNT and CDR2 FRNRAP. The CDR3 nucleotides are TGTGCTAGTGGTTTGGACACCGGGTGGGGTGACTACGAGCAGTACTTC. As protein: CASGLDTGWGDYEQYF.

This chain links TRBV27 with TRBJ2-2; 12 positions agree with TRBD1. Germline loops: CDR1 MNHEY, CDR2 SMNVEV (reference sequence). CDR3 length: 14 residues. The trim removed 6 bases at V and 6 bases at J, leaving 2 bases unmatched. CDR3 residues: CASSRDRGPGELFF. The CDR3 coding sequence is TGTGCCAGCAGCAGGGACAGGGGGCCCGGGGAGCTGTTTTTT.

The V call is TRBV29-1, the J call TRBJ2-5; D remains ambiguous. Germline V gene data show CDR1 as SQVTM and CDR2 as ANQGSEA. The CDR3 has 13 amino acids. V dropped 3 bases and J dropped 1 base, with 9 bases sitting between them. The CDR3 region is CSVDGSSQETQYF. The CDR3 nucleotides read TGCAGCGTTGACGGCAGCTCCCAAGAGACCCAGTACTTC.

J is TRBJ1-5 and V is TRBV28; D is ambiguous. CDR1 MDHEN and CDR2 SYDVKM come from the germline V gene. V was cut by 2 bases and J by 3 bases, with 8 bases left in between. The CDR3 has 14 amino acids. The CDR3 nucleotides are TGTGCCAGCAGTTTAGTAGGGCCCAATCAGCCCCAGCATTTT. It yields the protein CASSLVGPNQPQHF.

The gene calls are TRBV10-2 and TRBJ2-1, with 14 bases matching TRBD2. V lost 7 bases, J lost 7 bases, and 6 bases stayed unmatched. The germline CDR1 and CDR2 sequences are WSHSY and SAAADI. The CDR3 sequence is 15 residues long. CDR3 sequence (DNA): TGCGCCAGCAAAGGACTAGCGGGAGGTGGGAATGAGCAGTTCTTC. Protein product: CASKGLAGGGNEQFF.

V gene TRBV7-2 combines with J gene TRBJ1-1, with 7 bases fitting TRBD1. The germline gives CDR1 SGHTA, CDR2 FQGNSA. V lost 3 bases to trimming and J lost 2 bases; unmatched junction nucleotides: 6. CDR3 length: 15 amino acids. The CDR3: CASSFPRGANTEAFF. CDR3 DNA sequence: TGTGCCAGCAGCTTCCCCAGGGGGGCCAACACTGAAGCTTTCTTT.

The chain combines TRBV11-2 with TRBJ2-1, with D perhaps TRBD2 (6 bases). CDR1 is SGHAT and CDR2 is FQNNGV in the germline V gene. V lost 5 bases and J lost 0, with 20 bases in between. This CDR3 contains 18 residues. CDR3 sequence (DNA): TGTGCCAGCAGCCGAAACTTCGGGACTGGGAGCTCCTACAATGAGCAGTTCTTC. Protein product: CASSRNFGTGSSYNEQFF.

V gene TRBV5-1 combines with J gene TRBJ1-1; D not resolved. The CDR3 loop spans 14 amino acids. Trimming stripped 1 base from V and 4 bases from J, with 11 bases between. Germline V CDR1 and CDR2: SGHRS, YFSETQ. Here the CDR3 reads CASSLSGVGTEAFF. In DNA form, the CDR3 reads TGCGCCAGCAGCTTGTCCGGGGTGGGCACTGAAGCTTTCTTT.

This rearrangement joins TRBV28 to TRBJ2-2; 7 bases are a match to TRBD2. Germline CDR1 is MDHEN and CDR2 is SYDVKM. V lost 11 bases to trimming and J lost 2 bases; unmatched junction nucleotides: 11. This CDR3 region has 15 residues. CDR3 DNA sequence: TGTGCCTCCATGGGGAGGGCATCTAACACCGGGGAGCTGTTTTTT. It yields the protein CASMGRASNTGELFF.